The clone carrying this T cell receptor beta chain was seen a few times. What it recognizes is unknown. Treatment given: approximately 11-day PBMC culture with coronavirus spike peptide pools or control peptides (ViraFEST assay). The sample comes from a study of vaccination and CD4 T cells after COVID-19. Findings and caveats of the study: Spike mono-reactivity was shown by 304 of 307 vaccine-specific clones in convalescent patients.

Sequence data for DNA of cultured CD4+ T cells were generated by the Oncomine TCR Beta short-read assay. TCRdb re-derived calls from the PCR reads in MiXCR, one entry per CDR3 protein. The sample records roughly 17,000 distinct CDR3 sequences, about 23% being singletons. Germline CDR1 SGHAT, CDR2 FQNNGV. The germline V and J ends were trimmed by 5 bases and 3 bases, with 20 bases remaining between them. This CDR3 is 16 amino acids long. The rearrangement joins TRBV11-2 to TRBJ2-7; the D gene is possibly TRBD2 (6 bases). The source is a human donor with COVID-19. Sequencing was performed on cultured CD4+ T cells from blood. The CDR3 reads CASSQAGRFGFYEQYF. As DNA, the CDR3 is TGTGCCAGCAGCCAGGCGGGGAGGTTTGGTTTCTACGAGCAGTACTTC.